This TCR beta chain stems from a study of monozygotic twins with inflammatory bowel disease. Whole-study findings and limits: T cell subtypes were not distinguishable in this analysis.

TCRdb re-called the 5' RACE reads and gives one entry per CDR3 protein, without DNA. The table lists 110,000 to 150,000 distinct CDR3 sequences. Germline CDR1 and CDR2: ENHRY and SYGVKD. The CDR3 loop spans 15 amino acids. On this clonotype itself: Its specificity is unknown.

Sequencing was done on a sample of blood. The J gene is TRBJ2-3, the V gene TRBV10-3; absent DNA, TCRdb's TRBD2 call cannot be checked. The origin of this receptor is a human donor with ulcerative colitis or Crohn's disease, or a healthy co-twin of an affected twin (not recorded which). The CDR3 here is CAISPGLAVTDTQYF.